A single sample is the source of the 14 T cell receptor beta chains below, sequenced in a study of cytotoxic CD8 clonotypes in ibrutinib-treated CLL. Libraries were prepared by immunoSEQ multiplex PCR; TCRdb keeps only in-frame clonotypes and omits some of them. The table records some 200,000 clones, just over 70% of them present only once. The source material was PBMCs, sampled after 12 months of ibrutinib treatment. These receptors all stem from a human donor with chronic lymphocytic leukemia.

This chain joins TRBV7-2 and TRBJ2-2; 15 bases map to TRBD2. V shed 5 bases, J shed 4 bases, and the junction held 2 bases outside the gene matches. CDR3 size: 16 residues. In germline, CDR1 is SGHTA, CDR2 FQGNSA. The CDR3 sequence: CASSGGLAGGTGELFF. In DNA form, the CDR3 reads TGTGCCAGCAGCGGGGGACTAGCGGGAGGCACCGGGGAGCTGTTTTTT.

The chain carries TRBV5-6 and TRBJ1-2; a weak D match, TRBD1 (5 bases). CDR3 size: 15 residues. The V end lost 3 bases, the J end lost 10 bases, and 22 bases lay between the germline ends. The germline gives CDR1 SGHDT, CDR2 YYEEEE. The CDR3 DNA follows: TGTGCCAGCAGCTACAGGACTTCTAACTATGGTGACTACACCTTC. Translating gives CASSYRTSNYGDYTF.

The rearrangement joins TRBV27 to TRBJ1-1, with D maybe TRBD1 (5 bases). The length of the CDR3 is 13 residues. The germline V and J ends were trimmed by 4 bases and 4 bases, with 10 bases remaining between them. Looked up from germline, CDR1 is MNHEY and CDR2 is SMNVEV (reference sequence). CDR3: CASSSIQGTEAFF. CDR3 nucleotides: TGTGCCAGCAGTTCAATTCAGGGCACTGAAGCTTTCTTT.

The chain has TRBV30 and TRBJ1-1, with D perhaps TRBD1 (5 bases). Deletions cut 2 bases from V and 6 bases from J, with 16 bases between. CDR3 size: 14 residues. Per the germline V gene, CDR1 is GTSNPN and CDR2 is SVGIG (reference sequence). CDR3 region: CAWSLAGGVSEAFF. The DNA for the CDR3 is TGTGCCTGGAGTCTCGCCGGGGGGGTCTCTGAAGCTTTCTTT.

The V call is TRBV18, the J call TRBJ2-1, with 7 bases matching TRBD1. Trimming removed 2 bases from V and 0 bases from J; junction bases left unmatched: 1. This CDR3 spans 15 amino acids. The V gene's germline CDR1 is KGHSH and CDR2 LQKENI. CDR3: CASSPRDSSYNEQFF. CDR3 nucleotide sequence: TGTGCCAGCTCACCAAGGGACAGCTCCTACAATGAGCAGTTCTTC.

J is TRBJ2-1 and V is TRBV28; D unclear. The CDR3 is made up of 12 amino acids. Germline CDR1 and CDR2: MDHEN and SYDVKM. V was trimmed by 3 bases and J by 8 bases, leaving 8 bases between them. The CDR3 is CASSLGGDEQFF. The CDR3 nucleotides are TGTGCCAGCAGTTTGGGTGGTGATGAGCAGTTCTTC.

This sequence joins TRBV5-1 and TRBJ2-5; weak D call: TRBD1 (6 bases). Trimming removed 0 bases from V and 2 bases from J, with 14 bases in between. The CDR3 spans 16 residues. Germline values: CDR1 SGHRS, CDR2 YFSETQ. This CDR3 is CASSLASIGTQETQYF. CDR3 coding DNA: TGCGCCAGCAGCTTGGCCAGTATAGGGACACAAGAGACCCAGTACTTC.

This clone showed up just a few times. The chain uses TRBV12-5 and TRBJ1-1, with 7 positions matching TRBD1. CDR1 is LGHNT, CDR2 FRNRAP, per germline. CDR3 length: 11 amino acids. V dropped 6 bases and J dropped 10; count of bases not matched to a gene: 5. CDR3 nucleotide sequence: TGTGCTAGTGGCATCGACAGGGTAGCTTTCTTT. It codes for CASGIDRVAFF.

The CDR3 is CASSPGQRQETQYF. CDR3 DNA sequence: TGTGCCAGCAGCCCGGGACAGAGGCAAGAGACCCAGTACTTC. The J gene is TRBJ2-5, the V gene TRBV5-6; 7 bases match TRBD1. CDR3 length: 14 amino acids. The germline gives CDR1 SGHDT, CDR2 YYEEEE. The trim removed 4 bases at V and 2 bases at J, leaving 5 bases unmatched.

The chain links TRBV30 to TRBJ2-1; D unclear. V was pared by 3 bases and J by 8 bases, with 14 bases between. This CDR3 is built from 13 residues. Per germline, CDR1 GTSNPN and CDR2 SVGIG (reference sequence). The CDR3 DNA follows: TGTGCCTGGAGCACCGGCAGGCAAGATGAGCAGTTCTTC. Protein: CAWSTGRQDEQFF.

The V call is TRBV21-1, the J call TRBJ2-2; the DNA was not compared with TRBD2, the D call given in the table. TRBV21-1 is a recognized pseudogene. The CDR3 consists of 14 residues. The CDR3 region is CASDYYTILGELFF. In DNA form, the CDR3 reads TGTGCCAGTGACTACTACACGATCCTCGGGGAGCTGTTTTTT.

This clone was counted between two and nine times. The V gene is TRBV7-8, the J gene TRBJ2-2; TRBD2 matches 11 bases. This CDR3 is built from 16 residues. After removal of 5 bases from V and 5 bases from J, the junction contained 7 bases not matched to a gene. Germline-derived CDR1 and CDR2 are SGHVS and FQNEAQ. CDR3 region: CASSPPTSGETGELFF. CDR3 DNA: TGTGCCAGCAGCCCACCGACTAGCGGGGAAACCGGGGAGCTGTTTTTT.

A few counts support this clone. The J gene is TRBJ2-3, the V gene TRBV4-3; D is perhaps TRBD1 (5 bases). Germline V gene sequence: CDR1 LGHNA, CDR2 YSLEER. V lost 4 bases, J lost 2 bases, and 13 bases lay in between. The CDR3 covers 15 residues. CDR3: CASSLGQGATDTQYF. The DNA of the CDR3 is TGCGCCAGCAGCCTAGGGCAGGGTGCCACAGATACGCAGTATTTT.

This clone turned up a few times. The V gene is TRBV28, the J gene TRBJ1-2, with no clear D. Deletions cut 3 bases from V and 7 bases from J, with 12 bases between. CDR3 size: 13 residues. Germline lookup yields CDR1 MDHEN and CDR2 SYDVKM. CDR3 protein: CASSFTAAGGYTF. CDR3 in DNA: TGTGCCAGCAGTTTTACCGCGGCCGGTGGCTACACCTTC.